Listed here are 17 T cell receptor beta chains from one sample, sequenced in a study of blood T cell repertoires in COVID-19. The table came from immunoSEQ multiplex PCR; TCRdb's copy has only in-frame clones and leaves some out. The table records about 130,000 clones, around nine tenths of them present only once. Sample: peripheral blood. The receptors were gathered from a man in his 70s with active COVID-19.

The rearrangement joins TRBV7-9 to TRBJ1-2, with TRBD1 as a possible D gene (6 bases). The CDR3 is 16 residues long. Deletions cut 4 bases from V and 0 bases from J, with 15 bases between. CDR1 and CDR2 from the germline V gene are SEHNR and FQNEAQ (reference sequence). The CDR3: CASSSEGHITNYGYTF. DNA of the CDR3: TGTGCCAGCAGCTCCGAGGGACACATAACTAACTATGGCTACACCTTC.

The genes are TRBV5-6 and TRBJ2-7; TRBD1 might be the D (5 bases). Per germline, CDR1 SGHDT and CDR2 YYEEEE. The V gene lost 0 bases and the J gene lost 5 bases, with 6 bases spanning the gap. CDR3 size: 12 residues. CDR3 DNA sequence: TGTGCCAGCAGCTTGGCAGGGAACGAGCAGTACTTC. This translates into CASSLAGNEQYF.

This sequence joins TRBV7-2 and TRBJ2-7; 7 nucleotides match TRBD1. The CDR3 is 15 amino acids. Germline V gives CDR1 SGHTA, CDR2 FQGNSA. V lost 5 bases, J lost 2 bases, and 9 bases stayed unmatched. The CDR3 region has the DNA TGTGCCAGCAGCGCAAACCGGGACAGAACCTACGAGCAGTACTTC. Protein: CASSANRDRTYEQYF.

The table lists this clone with a count of one. The chain has TRBV7-2 and TRBJ2-7; 12 bases map to TRBD2. V lost 5 bases to trimming and J lost 2 bases; unmatched junction nucleotides: 4. Germline CDR1 and CDR2: SGHTA and FQGNSA. The CDR3 is made up of 15 amino acids. CDR3 in amino acids: CASSLRTSGTYEQYF. The CDR3 bases are TGTGCCAGCAGCCTCCGGACTAGCGGGACCTACGAGCAGTACTTC.

This chain connects TRBV3-1 (or the pseudogene TRBV3-2) to TRBJ2-1, with D possibly matching TRBD2 (5 bases). Trimming cost V 4 bases and J 0 bases, with 13 bases left between them. The CDR3 has 16 amino acids. The germline V gene has CDR1 LGHDT and CDR2 YNNKEL (reference sequence). The CDR3 coding sequence is TGTGCCAGCAGCCCTCCCGGGAAGAGCTCCTACAATGAGCAGTTCTTC. Amino acids: CASSPPGKSSYNEQFF.

The chain joins TRBV6-5 to TRBJ2-1; D gene unclear. The CDR3 sequence is 11 residues long. V lost 6 bases and J 4 bases, leaving 4 bases between the germline ends. Germline V lookup: CDR1 MNHEY, CDR2 SVGAGI. As DNA, the CDR3 is TGTGCCAGCAGCGTATACAATGAGCAGTTCTTC. Encoded protein: CASSVYNEQFF.

V and J are TRBV7-9 and TRBJ2-3, with TRBD2 as a possible D gene (6 bases). CDR3 length: 15 amino acids. Germline V gene sequence: CDR1 SEHNR, CDR2 FQNEAQ (reference sequence). Trimming pared 5 bases from V and 4 bases from J, leaving 16 bases between. For the CDR3, the DNA is TGTGCCAGCAGCCCTCGACTAGTTTCGCCAGATACGCAGTATTTT. Translated, it gives CASSPRLVSPDTQYF.

The chain joins TRBV7-8 to TRBJ1-5; 8 bases match TRBD1. Germline CDR1 SGHVS, CDR2 FQNEAQ. V trimming: 3 bases; J trimming: 3 bases; junction bases outside the gene matches: 1. The CDR3 is 14 residues long. Here the CDR3 reads CASSLTGANQPQHF. CDR3 bases: TGTGCCAGCAGCTTGACAGGGGCCAATCAGCCCCAGCATTTT.

The chain links TRBV10-1 to TRBJ2-1; 13 bases map to TRBD2. The CDR3 totals 15 residues. Germline V gene sequence: CDR1 WNHNN, CDR2 SYGVQD (reference sequence). V shed 8 bases and J 7 bases; nucleotides not matched to a gene: 8. The CDR3 DNA sequence: TGCGCCAGCGCTACCGGGACTAGCGGGACTAATGAGCAGTTCTTC. This encodes CASATGTSGTNEQFF.

The V gene is TRBV10-3, the J gene TRBJ1-5; 9 positions agree with TRBD1. CDR1 ENHRY and CDR2 SYGVKD come from the germline V gene. The CDR3 consists of 13 residues. Germline trimming cut 8 bases from V and 5 bases from J; bases unmatched to any gene: 4. DNA of the CDR3: TGTGCCATCCGGGACAGGGTCGATCAGCCCCAGCATTTT. This codes for CAIRDRVDQPQHF.

This clone has only one observation. The chain recombines TRBV12-3 or TRBV12-4 with TRBJ2-1; 9 bases fit TRBD2. This CDR3 has 12 amino acids. V lost 8 bases to trimming and J lost 9 bases; unmatched junction nucleotides: 5. The CDR3 DNA is TGTGCCAGCGGGCTAGCGGGATTTGAGCAGTTCTTC. It codes for CASGLAGFEQFF.

V gene TRBV28 combines with J gene TRBJ1-5, with D possibly being TRBD1 (6 bases). In germline, CDR1 is MDHEN, CDR2 SYDVKM. The CDR3 is made up of 15 amino acids. V lost 3 bases to trimming and J lost 4 bases, with 13 bases between them. CDR3 nucleotides: TGTGCCAGCAGTTTGCGACAGGTGGGGAATCAGCCCCAGCATTTT. Protein sequence: CASSLRQVGNQPQHF.

This sequence joins TRBV28 and TRBJ1-5; perhaps TRBD1 as D (6 bases). Trimming removed 3 bases from V and 7 bases from J, with 13 bases in between. The CDR3 contains 14 residues. Germline V gene sequence: CDR1 MDHEN, CDR2 SYDVKM. CDR3 in amino acids: CASSFNGGRQPQHF. The CDR3, as DNA: TGTGCCAGCAGTTTTAATGGGGGCCGGCAGCCCCAGCATTTT.

V and J are TRBV6-5 and TRBJ2-1; D call uncertain. The germline V gene has CDR1 MNHEY and CDR2 SVGAGI. With 5 bases removed from V and 10 bases from J, the gap between germline ends came to 12 bases. This CDR3 is built from 12 residues. For the CDR3, the DNA is TGTGCCAGCAGTACCTTAGAGAGGGAGCAGTTCTTC. This gives the protein CASSTLEREQFF.

The chain joins TRBV5-6 to TRBJ1-6; D uncertain. Trimming removed 1 base at V and 6 bases at J, with 8 bases between. The germline V gene has CDR1 SGHDT and CDR2 YYEEEE. The length of the CDR3 is 14 residues. CDR3 in DNA: TGTGCCAGCAGCTTGCTAGGGAGTAATTCACCCCTCCACTTT. This gives the protein CASSLLGSNSPLHF.

The V gene is TRBV27, the J gene TRBJ2-1; 14 bases align to TRBD2. Germline assignment: CDR1 MNHEY and CDR2 SMNVEV (reference sequence). The CDR3 loop spans 15 amino acids. Losses at the gene ends were 3 bases for V and 10 bases for J; bases not matched to a gene: 5. The CDR3 nucleotides are TGTGCCAGCAGTTTCCGACTAGCGGGGGGGCAGGAGCAGTTCTTC. Protein: CASSFRLAGGQEQFF.

The chain links TRBV28 to TRBJ1-6; TRBD1 might be the D (5 bases). Germline V CDR1 and CDR2: MDHEN, SYDVKM. V was cut by 8 bases and J by 0 bases, with 11 bases left in between. The CDR3 covers 15 residues. The CDR3 DNA sequence: TGTGCCAGCTGGGAGGGGAGCTCCTATAATTCACCCCTCCACTTT. It codes for CASWEGSSYNSPLHF.